A selection of T cell receptor beta chains follows, all from one sample in a study of T cell responses to AZD1222 COVID-19 vaccine. Assay: immunoSEQ multiplex PCR; the TCRdb copy retains only in-frame clones and omits some. The profile shows some 150,000 clones, under 95% of them singletons. The sample here was peripheral blood, taken 28 days after the second AZD1222 dose. The receptors derive from an adult who received the AZD1222 COVID-19 vaccine. Each CDR3 is given with its conserved first and last residue. Each record gives: V gene, clone size, J gene, D gene, CDR3 protein, CDR3 DNA. D genes are given only for firm matches. Part of the rows lack a size; the others show once, few, many or a class for expanded clones.

V: TRBV9; size: .; J: TRBJ1-1; D: .; CDR3: CASSAWGAEAFF; DNA: TGTGCCAGCAGCGCCTGGGGGGCTGAAGCTTTCTTT
V: TRBV5-5; size: .; J: TRBJ1-1; D: .; CDR3: CASSFGGPSNTEAFF; DNA: TGTGCCAGCAGCTTTGGGGGTCCTTCGAACACTGAAGCTTTCTTT
V: TRBV19; size: .; J: TRBJ2-4; D: TRBD2; CDR3: CASSIQLAGGGAKNIQYF; DNA: TGTGCCAGTAGTATTCAACTAGCGGGAGGGGGAGCCAAAAACATTCAGTACTTC
V: TRBV11-3; size: few; J: TRBJ2-5; D: TRBD2; CDR3: CASSPGEGIRETQYF; DNA: TGTGCCAGCAGCCCCGGGGAGGGAATAAGAGAGACCCAGTACTTC
V: TRBV19; size: .; J: TRBJ2-2; D: .; CDR3: CASSMWQGGAGELFF; DNA: TGTGCCAGTAGTATGTGGCAGGGGGGAGCCGGGGAGCTGTTTTTT
V: TRBV5-1; size: .; J: TRBJ2-7; D: .; CDR3: CASSLERVVSYEQYF; DNA: TGCGCCAGCAGCTTGGAGAGGGTAGTCTCCTACGAGCAGTACTTC
V: TRBV6-2/TRBV6-3; size: once; J: TRBJ2-6; D: .; CDR3: CASSSHSSGANVLTF; DNA: TGTGCCAGCAGTTCACATTCCTCTGGGGCCAACGTCCTGACTTTC
V: TRBV12-3/TRBV12-4; size: .; J: TRBJ2-3; D: TRBD1; CDR3: CASSKQGADTQYF; DNA: TGTGCCAGCAGTAAACAGGGGGCAGATACGCAGTATTTT
V: TRBV21-1; size: .; J: TRBJ1-1; D: .; CDR3: CASSKGAFRHTEAFF; DNA: TGTGCCAGCAGCAAAGGAGCATTCCGTCACACTGAAGCTTTCTTT
V: TRBV19; size: .; J: TRBJ2-5; D: .; CDR3: CASTQRQGETQYF; DNA: TGTGCCAGTACTCAACGGCAGGGAGAGACCCAGTACTTC
V: TRBV6-4; size: .; J: TRBJ1-1; D: .; CDR3: CASSVGRETEAFF; DNA: TGTGCCAGCAGTGTAGGCAGGGAGACTGAAGCTTTCTTT
V: TRBV10-1; size: .; J: TRBJ1-2; D: .; CDR3: CASSSREQAPFLGYTF; DNA: TGCGCCAGCAGTAGTCGCGAACAGGCGCCATTTCTAGGCTACACCTTC
V: TRBV7-2; size: .; J: TRBJ1-4; D: TRBD1; CDR3: CASSFVSQGGEKLFF; DNA: TGTGCCAGCAGCTTTGTGTCACAGGGGGGTGAAAAACTGTTTTTT
V: TRBV28; size: .; J: TRBJ1-1; D: .; CDR3: CASSYQQGNTEAFF; DNA: TGTGCCAGCAGTTATCAACAGGGGAACACTGAAGCTTTCTTT
V: TRBV5-7; size: .; J: TRBJ1-2; D: .; CDR3: CASIYGTPSPYGYTF; DNA: TGTGCCAGCATTTACGGGACACCAAGTCCCTATGGCTACACCTTC
V: TRBV27; size: .; J: TRBJ1-4; D: TRBD1; CDR3: CASSFLPPGQGAEKLFF; DNA: TGTGCCAGCAGTTTCCTCCCACCCGGACAGGGGGCGGAAAAACTGTTTTTT
V: TRBV19; size: once; J: TRBJ2-7; D: .; CDR3: CASSRTGAGYEQYF; DNA: TGTGCCAGTAGTAGGACTGGGGCAGGGTACGAGCAGTACTTC
V: TRBV11-2; size: .; J: TRBJ2-4; D: .; CDR3: CASSLVGPRLAKNIQYF; DNA: TGTGCCAGCAGCTTAGTGGGCCCACGGCTAGCCAAAAACATTCAGTACTTC
V: TRBV27; size: .; J: TRBJ1-2; D: .; CDR3: CASSLGPDLPNYGYTF; DNA: TGTGCCAGCAGTTTAGGGCCGGACCTTCCTAACTATGGCTACACCTTC
V: TRBV28; size: .; J: TRBJ2-5; D: .; CDR3: CASSGLDMQETQYF; DNA: TGTGCCAGCAGCGGGCTAGATATGCAAGAGACCCAGTACTTC
V: TRBV19; size: .; J: TRBJ2-5; D: TRBD1; CDR3: CASSEGQGFFVETQYF; DNA: TGTGCCAGTAGCGAAGGACAGGGTTTTTTTGTAGAGACCCAGTACTTC
V: TRBV7-8; size: .; J: TRBJ2-5; D: TRBD1; CDR3: CASSRDRAQETQYF; DNA: TGTGCCAGCAGCCGAGACAGGGCCCAAGAGACCCAGTACTTC
V: TRBV24-1; size: .; J: TRBJ1-5; D: .; CDR3: CATSDPGTKFNQPQHF; DNA: TGTGCCACCAGTGATCCTGGGACGAAATTTAATCAGCCCCAGCATTTT
V: TRBV30; size: .; J: TRBJ2-6; D: .; CDR3: CAWTPRGAISSGANVLTF; DNA: TGTGCCTGGACCCCCAGAGGGGCCATCAGCTCTGGGGCCAACGTCCTGACTTTC
V: TRBV18; size: .; J: TRBJ1-1; D: .; CDR3: CASSPQGTVRTEAFF; DNA: TGTGCCAGCTCACCACAGGGGACGGTGAGGACTGAAGCTTTCTTT
V: TRBV7-2; size: once; J: TRBJ1-6; D: .; CDR3: CASSLENSPLHF; DNA: TGTGCCAGCAGCTTAGAAAATTCACCCCTCCACTTT
V: TRBV5-5; size: .; J: TRBJ2-3; D: .; CDR3: CASSLAEESTDTQYF; DNA: TGTGCCAGCAGCTTGGCCGAAGAAAGCACAGATACGCAGTATTTT
V: TRBV19; size: .; J: TRBJ2-6; D: TRBD1; CDR3: CASSLQGARSSGANVLTF; DNA: TGTGCCAGTAGTTTACAGGGGGCGCGCAGCTCTGGGGCCAACGTCCTGACTTTC
V: TRBV29-1; size: .; J: TRBJ2-5; D: .; CDR3: CSVDRGHQETQYF; DNA: TGCAGCGTTGACAGGGGACACCAAGAGACCCAGTACTTC
V: TRBV30; size: .; J: TRBJ1-4; D: TRBD1; CDR3: CAWSRDRVNEKLFF; DNA: TGTGCCTGGAGCCGGGACAGGGTGAATGAAAAACTGTTTTTT
V: TRBV29-1; size: .; J: TRBJ2-7; D: .; CDR3: CSVPGGVGYEQYF; DNA: TGCAGCGTTCCTGGTGGGGTCGGCTACGAGCAGTACTTC
V: TRBV15; size: .; J: TRBJ1-1; D: .; CDR3: CATSKVESGNTEAFF; DNA: TGTGCCACCAGCAAGGTTGAGTCGGGGAACACTGAAGCTTTCTTT
V: TRBV24-1; size: .; J: TRBJ2-1; D: .; CDR3: CATSDLPRQDSYNEQFF; DNA: TGTGCCACCAGTGATTTGCCGAGACAGGACTCCTACAATGAGCAGTTCTTC
V: TRBV27; size: few; J: TRBJ2-7; D: TRBD2; CDR3: CASTSGSYEQYF; DNA: TGTGCCAGTACTAGCGGGAGCTACGAGCAGTACTTC
V: TRBV10-3; size: .; J: TRBJ2-7; D: .; CDR3: CAISAGDLHYEQYF; DNA: TGTGCCATCAGCGCAGGGGACCTCCACTACGAGCAGTACTTC
V: TRBV29-1; size: .; J: TRBJ1-2; D: .; CDR3: CSVERIIYGYTF; DNA: TGCAGCGTTGAAAGGATCATTTATGGCTACACCTTC
V: TRBV6-2/TRBV6-3; size: .; J: TRBJ1-4; D: .; CDR3: CASSYSSQDTEKLFF; DNA: TGTGCCAGCAGTTACTCGAGTCAGGACACTGAAAAACTGTTTTTT
V: TRBV7-9; size: .; J: TRBJ2-4; D: TRBD1; CDR3: CASSLGGTDTTKNIQYF; DNA: TGTGCCAGCAGCTTAGGGGGGACAGACACGACCAAAAACATTCAGTACTTC
V: TRBV9; size: .; J: TRBJ2-3; D: TRBD2; CDR3: CASTKSKDEGGLADTQYF; DNA: TGTGCCAGCACAAAATCGAAGGATGAGGGAGGGTTGGCAGATACGCAGTATTTT
V: TRBV20-1; size: .; J: TRBJ1-3; D: .; CDR3: CSASLGISGNTIYF; DNA: TGCAGTGCTAGTCTGGGGATCTCTGGAAACACCATATATTTT
V: TRBV11-2; size: .; J: TRBJ2-2; D: TRBD2; CDR3: CASSLKALREGRDGELFF; DNA: TGTGCCAGCAGCTTAAAAGCCCTGCGGGAGGGCCGGGACGGGGAGCTGTTTTTT
V: TRBV21-1; size: .; J: TRBJ2-3; D: .; CDR3: CASSKGRFYGGDTQYF; DNA: TGTGCCAGCAGCAAAGGGAGATTTTATGGGGGAGATACGCAGTATTTT
V: TRBV15; size: .; J: TRBJ2-2; D: .; CDR3: CATQPQGQGGGELFF; DNA: TGTGCCACTCAGCCGCAGGGGCAGGGAGGCGGGGAGCTGTTTTTT
V: TRBV11-2; size: .; J: TRBJ1-1; D: .; CDR3: CASSLWETDLNTEAFF; DNA: TGTGCCAGCAGCTTATGGGAGACAGATTTGAACACTGAAGCTTTCTTT
V: TRBV30; size: .; J: TRBJ1-6; D: TRBD1; CDR3: CAWDKDRVINSPLHF; DNA: TGTGCCTGGGACAAGGACAGGGTGATTAATTCACCCCTCCACTTT
V: TRBV12-3/TRBV12-4; size: .; J: TRBJ2-3; D: .; CDR3: CASILGAGGTQYF; DNA: .
V: TRBV15; size: .; J: TRBJ2-7; D: TRBD2; CDR3: CATSRDKASGSYEQYF; DNA: TGTGCCACCAGCAGAGATAAGGCTAGCGGATCCTACGAGCAGTACTTC
V: TRBV7-9; size: .; J: TRBJ1-2; D: .; CDR3: CASSLSGHQGYTF; DNA: TGTGCCAGCAGCTTATCCGGACATCAAGGCTACACCTTC
V: TRBV7-2; size: .; J: TRBJ1-3; D: .; CDR3: CASSSGSGGNTIYF; DNA: TGTGCCAGCAGCTCGGGATCAGGTGGAAACACCATATATTTT
V: TRBV6-6; size: .; J: TRBJ1-1; D: TRBD1; CDR3: CASSHDRGRDTEAFF; DNA: TGTGCCAGCAGTCATGACAGGGGAAGGGACACTGAAGCTTTCTTT
V: TRBV5-1; size: .; J: TRBJ2-7; D: TRBD2; CDR3: CASSLGLAGQFYSYEQYF; DNA: TGCGCCAGCAGCTTGGGACTAGCGGGACAATTTTACTCCTACGAGCAGTACTTC
V: TRBV28; size: .; J: TRBJ1-2; D: TRBD1; CDR3: CASSPLSTGFLAYGYTF; DNA: TGTGCCAGCAGTCCCCTCTCGACAGGGTTTTTAGCCTATGGCTACACCTTC
V: TRBV12-3/TRBV12-4; size: .; J: TRBJ1-5; D: .; CDR3: CASSLGNQPQHF; DNA: TGTGCCAGCAGTTTGGGCAATCAGCCCCAGCATTTT
V: TRBV11-3; size: .; J: TRBJ2-7; D: TRBD2; CDR3: CASSSRTSGTARGEQYF; DNA: TGTGCCAGCAGCTCCCGGACTAGCGGGACTGCCCGCGGGGAGCAGTACTTC
V: TRBV28; size: .; J: TRBJ1-2; D: .; CDR3: CASSVGRLAYGYTF; DNA: TGTGCCAGCAGTGTGGGCCGTTTGGCATATGGCTACACCTTC
V: TRBV19; size: .; J: TRBJ1-2; D: .; CDR3: CASSPSVRWDPNYGYTF; DNA: TGTGCCAGTAGCCCGTCAGTGCGTTGGGATCCTAACTATGGCTACACCTTC
V: TRBV11-3; size: .; J: TRBJ2-1; D: TRBD2; CDR3: CASSPGGAREGLGYNEQFF; DNA: TGTGCCAGCAGCCCGGGTGGTGCGCGGGAGGGCCTAGGGTACAATGAGCAGTTCTTC